This entry features one T cell receptor (beta chain) sequence. Its antigen is still unknown. The data stem from a study of T cell repertoires in cytomegalovirus infection. Study-level information: CMV epitopes, recently identified HLA-C-restricted and well-studied HLA-B-restricted, were used. Evidence of both CMV infection and a matching HLA type came from public TCR beta signatures.

Study observations and caveats: CMV carriers with the relevant HLA were identified by cumulative public TCR beta family frequency. It was HLA-C-restricted CMV-specific TCR beta clonotypes that dominated the response ex vivo.

The junction had 4 bases not matched to a gene; V was cut back by 6 bases and J by 3 bases. CDR3 length: 13 residues. TCRdb reprocessed the reads via MiXCR and lists one record per CDR3 protein. The sample lists about 890,000 distinct CDR3 sequences, under 40% occurring once. The chain employs TRBV12-3 or TRBV12-4 and TRBJ2-7; 8 bases align to TRBD1. The sample was cultured CD8+ T cells from PBMCs, taken from culture after CMV antigen stimulation. The TCR sequence derives from a human donor in good health (CMV status not recorded). Some clones in this sample may be carry-over from other donors' samples. The CDR3 here is CASSDGQGYEQYV. DNA of the CDR3: TGTGCCAGCAGCGACGGACAGGGCTACGAGCAGTACGTC.